This is a list of T cell receptor beta chains from one sample in a study of control samples from healthy donors and cancer patients. Sequencing was performed with immunoSEQ multiplex PCR; in TCRdb, only in-frame clones are kept and a portion is missing. This repertoire shows 100,000 or so clones, about 79% found once; its top ten account for 10%. Sequencing input: blood. Source of these receptors: a woman in her 30s in good health. Both conserved end residues are trimmed from each CDR3.

v_call cdr3_aa
TRBV5-6 ASGPTGAYSPLH
TRBV7-8 ASSSGRVAF
TRBV7-6 ASSLQDRVNTEAF
TRBV5-6 ASSLARPGHYGYT
TRBV6-5 ASSYGTVNTEAF
TRBV27 ASSPLGTGGYNEQF
TRBV6-2/TRBV6-3 ASSRLAGGNEQF
TRBV9 ASSVASSGGHNEQF
TRBV7-2 ASSPVGTSGIYEQY
TRBV5-6 ASSPRDRSNTGELF
TRBV9 ASSVDRGQETQY
TRBV6-5 ASSYSGLFNEKLF
TRBV13 ASSLGLAANTGELF
TRBV2 ASSVQGSQPQH
TRBV14 ASSQGAGLAGAAPYNEQF
TRBV12-5 ASGLGQGASYEQY
TRBV7-2 ASSLARGGPYEQY
TRBV6-5 ASRPSSGTYNEQF
TRBV2 ASSTDPGALH
TRBV5-1 ASSLEGRTGGAPYGYT
TRBV5-4 ASRADRRQETQY
TRBV24-1 ATSGSSNYGYT
TRBV6-5 ASRQGSGANVLT
TRBV3-1/TRBV3-2 ASSPPGRGTQY
TRBV7-8 ASSRDAGAGNEQF
TRBV27 ASSLSSGGVYEQY
TRBV5-1 ASSLEGQGSYEQY
TRBV30 AWSGGTPSSYEQY
TRBV27 ASSLSRSYEQY
TRBV19 ASSTLGGGQPQH
TRBV30 AWSPGGEKLF
TRBV18 ASSPPWQGAEETQY
TRBV12-3/TRBV12-4 ASSFLLTDTQY
TRBV6-6 ASSYGAEQY
TRBV7-2 ASSLKGSGANVLT
TRBV6-1 ASSEALFSGQGVTGELF
TRBV19 ASSIEGIITEAF
TRBV6-5 ASTPGQGTGELF
TRBV10-3 AISEGQAANTGELF
TRBV29-1 SVGLGTDTQY
TRBV14 ASSQGTIRRGYT
TRBV21-1 ASRGTLGRGYEQY
TRBV6-2/TRBV6-3 ASSSRAGAD
TRBV10-3 AISESTPGTGGEKLF
TRBV29-1 SVARDTANYGYT
TRBV5-1 ASSPFGPPSFEQY
TRBV27 ASSLSWRGGEETQY
TRBV6-1 ASSEALGAQY
TRBV5-1 ASSFAGNTEAF